The source of this T cell receptor beta chain is a study of blood T cell repertoires in COVID-19 (dated by TCRdb to 2019 to 2021). For the wider study: Samples from collaborators originated in the United States, Italy and Spain and spanned both the acute and convalescent phases of COVID-19. The repertoires were made available in a free public database intended to serve as a resource for research on the immune response to SARS-CoV-2. Deeply sampled blood TCRbeta repertoires from subjects exposed to, actively infected with, or recovered from COVID-19 were included in the dataset. Where HLA class I and class II types were available, the types were taken from metadata supplied by the sample provider, not from assay-based typing. Nearly every sample came with metadata listing a de-identified subject ID, COVID-19 status, age in years and sex. The material from the prospective study consisted of cDNA or gDNA derived from T cells, B-cell-depleted T cells, or PBMCs. The samples were drawn from two sources: the first 160 participants of the ongoing ImmuneRACE study, and fewer than 1,500 subjects contributed by 6 global collaborators.

This clone was seen only once. Which antigen it targets is not known. No base-level quality is on record; no much larger clone is a single base apart. Study-wide conclusions, independent of this receptor: Clinical and demographic metadata were provided uncurated, with the amount varying by source and participant.

From the cysteine up to the phenylalanine, the CDR3 has a length of 14 residues. Only the CDR3 part of the read is kept: 42 bases, read in frame from the first base. The junction shows trimming of 5 bases on V and 3 bases on J, plus 11 bases between the germline ends. The germline V gene yields SNHLY for CDR1 and FYNNEI for CDR2. Whole blood was collected in K2EDTA tubes by collaborating institutions according to the institutions' own protocols. Collaborator samples were shipped for TCRbeta analysis as frozen whole blood, isolated PBMCs, or DNA extracted from either sample type. TCRbeta CDR3 regions were amplified from genomic DNA by means of the immunoSEQ Assay, a bias-controlled multiplex PCR. The authors' analysis ran thus. The number of nucleated cells in each sample was estimated by amplification of reference gene primers within the assay. Sequence reads were collapsed and filtered to measure the absolute abundance of every unique TCRbeta CDR3 rearrangement. For each sample, productive Simpson clonality was calculated by taking the square root of Simpson's diversity index across productive rearrangements. Held by TCRdb, this immuneACCESS table contains in-frame sequences only and omits some clones. Under half of the omission traces to an unresolved V gene where checked; the cause of the rest is unknown. Clone size and the V and J calls come from that table; the DNA yielded D and trimming. Across this sample there are approximately 180,000 clones, with 70% to 90% seen only once. The leading ten clones occupy 9.5% to 12% of the sample.

Material: peripheral blood. The V and J genes are TRBV2 and TRBJ1-3, with no reliable assignment of the D segment. This TCR derives from a human donor with active or convalescent COVID-19. The donor label of this sample is uncertain. The base sequence is TGTGCCAGCAGTATTGGCGGGGTTGGAAACACCATATATTTT. Its protein reads: CASSIGGVGNTIYF.